The text below deals with one T cell receptor beta chain. Its target is not known. A quantity of about 0.5 to 1 ug RNA underwent reverse transcription using random hexamers. Coverage of TCR beta CDR3 amplification by immunoSEQ multiplex PCR extended to 54 Vbeta and 13 Jbeta. TCRdb called the immunoSEQ multiplex PCR reads again in MiXCR, with one record for every CDR3 protein. The sample lists approximately 300,000 distinct CDR3 sequences; around 85% were seen once. These data originate in a study of CD8 T cells in Susac syndrome. Findings and limits, study-wide: The relatively small number of individuals in the TCR sequencing and HLA analysis was acknowledged by the study.

Negative isolation was applied to CD8+ and CD4+ T cells, and FACS enrichment was applied to TEMRA cells. Source material: CD8+ T cells from PBMCs. The source of this sequence is a human donor with multiple sclerosis.

The CDR3 DNA is TGTGCCAGCAGCTTAGCCAGCACTGAGCAGTTCTTC. Translation: CASSLASTEQFF. The chain carries TRBV7-9 and TRBJ2-1, with D unclear. CDR1 is SEHNR, CDR2 FQNEAQ, per germline (reference sequence). CDR3 length equals 12 residues. With 0 bases removed from V and 9 bases from J, the gap between germline ends came to 6 bases.